This record concerns one T cell receptor (beta chain) sequence. This receptor's antigen is unknown. No base qualities exist here, and no much larger clone lies one base off it. TCR beta repertoires were profiled from peripheral blood of about a dozen young patients with multiple sclerosis to demonstrate the VDJtools post-analysis software. The multiple sclerosis patients were children and adolescents between roughly 6 and 16 years of age. The data belong to a study of post-analysis software for immune sequencing data (dated by TCRdb to the mid-2010s). With regard to the full study: The recorded disease courses included relapsing-remitting, secondary progressive and progressive-relapsing multiple sclerosis, and some patients had no subtype annotation. A subset of samples was prepared in parallel using single-end sample barcoding, then pooled and co-amplified after Illumina adapter ligation. The patient repertoires were compared against more than 10 previously published healthy control repertoires obtained from donors aged about 6 to 27 years.

On the study overall, not on this receptor specifically: Compared with controls, multiple sclerosis patients had significantly lower normalized Chao1 diversity, a finding suggesting substantial peripheral T-cell clonal expansion. Several TRBV segments, including TRBV5-6, TRBV5-1 and TRBV20-1, were significantly more frequent in patients than controls. When samples were clustered directly using the F measure, samples prepared in the same batch co-clustered strongly, which prompted a batch-effect correction. The control group was slightly older than the multiple sclerosis patient group.

Receptor libraries were prepared by PCR. Instrument on record: Illumina HiSeq 2500. To reduce PCR and sequencing biases, unique molecular identifiers were built into the TCR beta cDNA libraries. About 500,000 cDNA molecules were obtained per 1 to 10 million input T cells, so each molecule approximated one T cell. The patient libraries were prepared and sequenced with the same protocol used for the earlier healthy control dataset. Samples belonging to the same batch were prepared together, multiplexed and sequenced on a shared HiSeq lane. The paper's data handling went like this. MIGEC handled the raw barcoded reads, throwing out single-read molecular identifier groups before consensus assembly and CDR3 extraction. Clonotype tables were post-analysed with VDJtools, normalizing diversity by down-sampling all datasets to the smallest sample size. Repertoire overlap clustering matched CDR3 amino acid but not nucleotide sequences to correct batch-related cross-sample contamination. TCRdb's own reprocessing of the public reads used fastp at Q25 and MiXCR and kept productive beta chains. A single entry per CDR3 protein holds the most common genes and DNA from its merged rows. What appears here as the V and J calls and clone size reflects TCRdb's work, not the paper's. This sample has about 770,000 distinct CDR3 sequences in its table, and 46% of those were observed once. The ten largest clones capture approximately 4.4% of the sample.

The V and J ends are trimmed by 1 base and 3 bases, leaving 6 bases between them. Reading from cysteine to phenylalanine, the CDR3 counts 14 amino acids. The only DNA kept is the CDR3, 42 bases in frame from the first base. The germline V gene gives CDR1 as LGHNA and CDR2 as YSLEER. The source is a girl between 10 and 17 years old with multiple sclerosis. Material: blood. The chain links TRBV4-3 with TRBJ2-2; the D gene cannot be named for sure. CDR3 protein: CASSQGHHTGELFF. The sequenced DNA is TGCGCCAGCAGCCAAGGACACCACACCGGGGAGCTGTTTTTT.